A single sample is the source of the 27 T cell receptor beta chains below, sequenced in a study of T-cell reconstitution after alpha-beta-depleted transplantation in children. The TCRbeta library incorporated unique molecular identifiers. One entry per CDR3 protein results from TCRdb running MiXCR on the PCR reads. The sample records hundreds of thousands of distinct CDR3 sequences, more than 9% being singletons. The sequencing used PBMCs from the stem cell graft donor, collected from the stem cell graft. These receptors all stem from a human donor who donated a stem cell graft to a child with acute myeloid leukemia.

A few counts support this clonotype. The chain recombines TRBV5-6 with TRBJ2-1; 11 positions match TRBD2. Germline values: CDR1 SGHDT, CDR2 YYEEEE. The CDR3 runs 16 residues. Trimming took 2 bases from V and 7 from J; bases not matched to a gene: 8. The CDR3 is CASSFVTSGTMNEQFF. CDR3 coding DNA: TGTGCCAGCAGCTTCGTGACTAGCGGGACAATGAATGAGCAGTTCTTC.

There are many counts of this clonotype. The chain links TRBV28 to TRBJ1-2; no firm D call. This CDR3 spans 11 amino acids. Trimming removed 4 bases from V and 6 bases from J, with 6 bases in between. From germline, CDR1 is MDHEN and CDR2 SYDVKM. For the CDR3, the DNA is TGTGCCAGCAGTTCAGTCGATGGCTACACCTTC. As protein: CASSSVDGYTF.

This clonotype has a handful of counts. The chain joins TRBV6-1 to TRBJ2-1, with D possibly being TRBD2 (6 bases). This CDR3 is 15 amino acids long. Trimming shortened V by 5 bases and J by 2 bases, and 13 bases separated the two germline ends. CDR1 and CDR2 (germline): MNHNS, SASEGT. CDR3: CASSRSGGPYNEQFF. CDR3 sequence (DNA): TGTGCCAGCAGTAGAAGCGGAGGGCCCTACAATGAGCAGTTCTTC.

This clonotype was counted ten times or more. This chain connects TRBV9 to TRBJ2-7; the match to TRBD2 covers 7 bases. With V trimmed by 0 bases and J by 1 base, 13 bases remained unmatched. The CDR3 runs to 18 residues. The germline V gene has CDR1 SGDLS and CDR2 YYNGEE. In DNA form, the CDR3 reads TGTGCCAGCAGCGTAGCCCCCTCCCTGCGCGGGAGTTCCTACGAGCAGTACTTC. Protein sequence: CASSVAPSLRGSSYEQYF. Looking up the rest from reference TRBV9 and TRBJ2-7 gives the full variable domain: DSGVTQTPKHLITATGQRVTLRCSPRSGDLSVYWYQQSLDQGLQFLIQYYNGEERAKGNILERFSAQQFPDLHSELNLSSLELGDSALYFCASSVAPSLRGSSYEQYFGPGTRLTVT.

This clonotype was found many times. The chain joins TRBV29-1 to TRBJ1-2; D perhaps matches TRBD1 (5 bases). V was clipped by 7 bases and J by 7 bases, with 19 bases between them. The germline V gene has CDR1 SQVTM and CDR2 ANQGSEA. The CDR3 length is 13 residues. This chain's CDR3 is CSGGGGVVAGYTF. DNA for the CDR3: TGCAGCGGCGGTGGAGGGGTAGTGGCTGGCTACACCTTC.

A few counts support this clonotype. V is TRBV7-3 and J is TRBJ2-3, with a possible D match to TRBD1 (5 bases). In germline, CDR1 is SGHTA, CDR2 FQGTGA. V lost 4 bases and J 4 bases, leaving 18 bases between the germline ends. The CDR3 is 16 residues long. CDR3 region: CASSSQGAGVADTQYF. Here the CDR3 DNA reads TGTGCCAGCAGCTCGCAGGGTGCTGGGGTAGCAGATACGCAGTATTTT. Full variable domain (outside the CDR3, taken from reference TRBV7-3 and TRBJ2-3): GAGVSQTPSNKVTEKGKYVELRCDPISGHTALYWYRQSLGQGPEFLIYFQGTGAADDSGLPNDRFFAVRPEGSVSTLKIQRTERGDSAVYLCASSSQGAGVADTQYFGPGTRLTVL.

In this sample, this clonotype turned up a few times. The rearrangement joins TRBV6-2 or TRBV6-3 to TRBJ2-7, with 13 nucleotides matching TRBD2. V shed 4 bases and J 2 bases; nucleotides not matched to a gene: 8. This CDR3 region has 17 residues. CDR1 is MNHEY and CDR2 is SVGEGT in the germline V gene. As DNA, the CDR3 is TGTGCCAGCAGTTCCCCTCGAGGACTAGCGGGAGCCTACGAGCAGTACTTC. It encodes CASSSPRGLAGAYEQYF.

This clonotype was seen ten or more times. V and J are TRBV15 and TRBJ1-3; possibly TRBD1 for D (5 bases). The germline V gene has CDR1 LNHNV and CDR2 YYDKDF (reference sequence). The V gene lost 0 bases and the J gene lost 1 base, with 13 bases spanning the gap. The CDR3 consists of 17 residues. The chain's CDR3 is CATSRDPTGGSGNTIYF. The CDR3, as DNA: TGTGCCACCAGCAGAGACCCAACAGGAGGGTCTGGAAACACCATATATTTT.

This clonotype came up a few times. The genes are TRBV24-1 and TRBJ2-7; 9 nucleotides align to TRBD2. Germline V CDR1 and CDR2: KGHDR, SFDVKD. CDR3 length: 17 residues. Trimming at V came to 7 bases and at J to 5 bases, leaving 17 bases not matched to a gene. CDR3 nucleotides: TGTGCCACCAGCATCGGGACTAGCTCCTTGTTAGGGGACGAGCAGTACTTC. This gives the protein CATSIGTSSLLGDEQYF.

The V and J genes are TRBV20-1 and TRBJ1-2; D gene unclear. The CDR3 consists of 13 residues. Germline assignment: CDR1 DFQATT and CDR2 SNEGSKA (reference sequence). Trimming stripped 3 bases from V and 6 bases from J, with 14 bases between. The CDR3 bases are TGCAGTGCTAGTCAGCGCACATTTGATGGCTACACCTTC. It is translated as CSASQRTFDGYTF.

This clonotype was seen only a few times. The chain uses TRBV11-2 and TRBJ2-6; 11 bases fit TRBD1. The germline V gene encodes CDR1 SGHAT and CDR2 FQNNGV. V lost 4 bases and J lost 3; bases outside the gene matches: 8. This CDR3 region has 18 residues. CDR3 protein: CASSSRTGGIFGANVLTF. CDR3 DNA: TGTGCCAGCAGCTCCAGGACAGGGGGCATCTTTGGGGCCAACGTCCTGACTTTC.

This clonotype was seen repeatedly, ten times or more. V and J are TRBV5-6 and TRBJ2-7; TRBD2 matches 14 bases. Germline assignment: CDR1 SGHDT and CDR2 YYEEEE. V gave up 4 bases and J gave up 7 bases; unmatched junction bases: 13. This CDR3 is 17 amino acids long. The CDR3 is CASSRLAGGTFKREQYF. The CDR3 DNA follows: TGTGCCAGCAGCCGACTAGCGGGAGGGACCTTTAAAAGGGAGCAGTACTTC. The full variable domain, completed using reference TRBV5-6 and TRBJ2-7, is DAGVTQSPTHLIKTRGQQVTLRCSPKSGHDTVSWYQQALGQGPQFIFQYYEEEERQRGNFPDRFSGHQFPNYSSELNVNALLLGDSALYLCASSRLAGGTFKREQYFGPGTRLTVT.

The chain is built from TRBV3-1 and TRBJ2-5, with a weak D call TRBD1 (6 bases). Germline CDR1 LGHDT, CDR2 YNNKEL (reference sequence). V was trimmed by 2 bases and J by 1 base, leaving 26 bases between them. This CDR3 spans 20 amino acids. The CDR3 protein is CASSQRPRGQGRMTQETQYF. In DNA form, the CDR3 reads TGTGCCAGCAGCCAACGACCCAGAGGGCAGGGGCGTATGACCCAAGAGACCCAGTACTTC.

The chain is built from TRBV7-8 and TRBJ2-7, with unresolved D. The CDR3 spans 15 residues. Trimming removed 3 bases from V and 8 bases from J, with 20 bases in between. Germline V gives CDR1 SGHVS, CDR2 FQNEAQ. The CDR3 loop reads CASSFESAIYDKQYF. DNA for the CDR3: TGTGCCAGCAGCTTTGAGTCTGCTATCTACGATAAGCAGTACTTC.

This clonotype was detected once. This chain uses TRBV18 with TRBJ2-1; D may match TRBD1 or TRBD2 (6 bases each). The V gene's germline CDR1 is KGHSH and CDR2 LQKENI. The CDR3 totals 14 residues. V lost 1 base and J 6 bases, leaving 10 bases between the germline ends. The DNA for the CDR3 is TGTGCCAGCTCACCACGTGGGGGGCTCAATGAGCAGTTCTTC. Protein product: CASSPRGGLNEQFF.

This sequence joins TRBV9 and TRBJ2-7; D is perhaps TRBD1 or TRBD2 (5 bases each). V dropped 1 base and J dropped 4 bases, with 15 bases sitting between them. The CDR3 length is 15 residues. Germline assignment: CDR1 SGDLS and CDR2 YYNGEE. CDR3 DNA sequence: TGTGCCAGCAGCGTAAATTTGGGACCGAGATACGAGCAGTACTTC. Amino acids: CASSVNLGPRYEQYF.

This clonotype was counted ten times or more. Here the CDR3 DNA reads TGCGCCAGCAGCACGGAGGGGCGGGCCGACGAGCAGTACTTC. Protein: CASSTEGRADEQYF. The chain couples TRBV5-1 to TRBJ2-7, with D perhaps matching TRBD2 (6 bases). V was pared by 4 bases and J by 5 bases, with 16 bases between. Germline V gene lookup returns CDR1 SGHRS and CDR2 YFSETQ. The CDR3 runs 14 residues.

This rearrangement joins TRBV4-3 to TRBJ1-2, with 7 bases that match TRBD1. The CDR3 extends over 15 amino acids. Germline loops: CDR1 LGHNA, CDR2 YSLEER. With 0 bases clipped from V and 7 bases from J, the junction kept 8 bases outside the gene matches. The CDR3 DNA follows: TGCGCCAGCAGCCAAGACGTTACAGGGGTGGGTGGCTACACCTTC. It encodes CASSQDVTGVGGYTF.

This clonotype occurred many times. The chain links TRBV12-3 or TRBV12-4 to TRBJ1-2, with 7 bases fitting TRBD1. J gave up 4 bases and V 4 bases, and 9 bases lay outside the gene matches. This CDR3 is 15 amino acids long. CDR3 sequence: CASSSLGTEIYGYTF. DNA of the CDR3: TGTGCCAGCAGTTCGCTCGGGACAGAAATCTATGGCTACACCTTC.

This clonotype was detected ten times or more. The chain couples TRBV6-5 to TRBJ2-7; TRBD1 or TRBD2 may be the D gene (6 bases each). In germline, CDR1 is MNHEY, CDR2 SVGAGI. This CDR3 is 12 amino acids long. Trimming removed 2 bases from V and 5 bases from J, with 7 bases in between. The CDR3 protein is CASSYRGDEQYF. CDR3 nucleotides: TGTGCCAGCAGTTACAGGGGGGACGAGCAGTACTTC.

In DNA, the CDR3 is TGTGCCAGCCTCAAGGGACAGGGAGTCCGGAGAGGCACTGAAGCTTTCTTT. It specifies CASLKGQGVRRGTEAFF. This chain joins TRBV28 and TRBJ1-1; 9 bases agree with TRBD1. The CDR3 has 17 amino acids. Germline trimming cut 8 bases from V and 4 bases from J; bases unmatched to any gene: 17. Germline values: CDR1 MDHEN, CDR2 SYDVKM. The full variable domain, with the rest looked up from reference TRBV28 and TRBJ1-1, is DVKVTQSSRYLVKRTGEKVFLECVQDMDHENMFWYRQDPGLGLRLIYFSYDVKMKEKGDIPEGYSVSREKKERFSLILESASTNQTSMYLCASLKGQGVRRGTEAFFGQGTRLTVV.

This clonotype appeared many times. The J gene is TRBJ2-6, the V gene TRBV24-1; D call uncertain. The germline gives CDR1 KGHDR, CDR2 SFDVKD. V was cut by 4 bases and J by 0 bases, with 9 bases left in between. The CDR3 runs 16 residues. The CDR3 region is CATSDRHGSGANVLTF. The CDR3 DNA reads TGTGCCACCAGTGACAGACACGGCTCTGGGGCCAACGTCCTGACTTTC.

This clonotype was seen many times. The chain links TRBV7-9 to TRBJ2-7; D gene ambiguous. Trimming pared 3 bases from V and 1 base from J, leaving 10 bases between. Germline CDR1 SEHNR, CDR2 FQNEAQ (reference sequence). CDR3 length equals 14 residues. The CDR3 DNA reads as TGTGCCAGCAGCTTCGGTGGTAATTCCTACGAGCAGTACTTC. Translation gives CASSFGGNSYEQYF.

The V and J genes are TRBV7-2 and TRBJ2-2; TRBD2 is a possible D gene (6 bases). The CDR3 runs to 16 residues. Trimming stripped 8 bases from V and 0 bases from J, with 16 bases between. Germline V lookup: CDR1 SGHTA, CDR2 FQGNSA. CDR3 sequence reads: CASPGGGRANTGELFF. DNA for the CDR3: TGTGCCAGCCCTGGAGGAGGGCGAGCGAACACCGGGGAGCTGTTTTTT.

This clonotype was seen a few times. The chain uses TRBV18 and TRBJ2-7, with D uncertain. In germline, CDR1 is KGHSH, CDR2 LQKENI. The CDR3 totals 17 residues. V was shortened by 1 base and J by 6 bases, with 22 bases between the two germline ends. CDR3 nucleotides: TGTGCCAGCTCACCACGCGGCGGCAGCCCAAATGTAGTCGAGCAGTACTTC. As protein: CASSPRGGSPNVVEQYF.

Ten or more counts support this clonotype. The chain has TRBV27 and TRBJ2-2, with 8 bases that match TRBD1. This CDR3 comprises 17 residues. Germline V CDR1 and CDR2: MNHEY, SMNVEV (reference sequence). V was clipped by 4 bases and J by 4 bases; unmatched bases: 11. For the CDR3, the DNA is TGTGCCAGCAGTTGGAGGACAGGGTTTCTGGGCACCGGGGAGCTGTTTTTT. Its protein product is CASSWRTGFLGTGELFF.

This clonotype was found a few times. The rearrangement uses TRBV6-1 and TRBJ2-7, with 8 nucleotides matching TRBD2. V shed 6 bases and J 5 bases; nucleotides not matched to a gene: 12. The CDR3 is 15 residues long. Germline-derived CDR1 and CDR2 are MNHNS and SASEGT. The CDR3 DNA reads TGTGCCAGCAGGCTCGCCGGGACTAGTTCCAACGAGCAGTACTTC. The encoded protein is CASRLAGTSSNEQYF.